These 13 T cell receptor beta chains originate from one sample sequenced in a study of blood T cell repertoires in COVID-19. The table came from immunoSEQ multiplex PCR; TCRdb's copy has only in-frame clones and leaves some out. The table shows under 200,000 clones, with about 82% occurring only once. The sample comprised PBMCs or T cells enriched from blood (not recorded which). All receptors come from a man aged 40-50 years with acute COVID-19.

The gene calls are TRBV6-5 and TRBJ2-5, with 7 positions matching TRBD1. Germline V gene lookup returns CDR1 MNHEY and CDR2 SVGAGI. The length of the CDR3 is 13 residues. Losses at the gene ends were 0 bases for V and 5 bases for J; bases not matched to a gene: 0. The CDR3: CASSYSQGETQYF. The DNA for the CDR3 is TGTGCCAGCAGTTACTCACAGGGGGAGACCCAGTACTTC.

J is TRBJ2-7 and V is TRBV10-3, with D perhaps TRBD2 (5 bases). Germline V gene lookup returns CDR1 ENHRY and CDR2 SYGVKD. V dropped 6 bases and J dropped 5 bases, with 20 bases sitting between them. CDR3 length: 15 amino acids. CDR3 DNA sequence: TGTGCCATCAGCCCACCCCGGGGTCCTGGCCACGAGCAGTACTTC. Translation: CAISPPRGPGHEQYF.

The J gene is TRBJ1-1, the V gene TRBV7-9, with D maybe TRBD1 (5 bases). CDR1 is SEHNR, CDR2 FQNEAQ, per germline (reference sequence). This CDR3 has 13 amino acids. V was clipped by 1 base and J by 11 bases, with 14 bases between them. The CDR3 region is CASSLGPQGLAFF. The CDR3 region has the DNA TGTGCCAGCAGCTTAGGGCCCCAGGGATTGGCTTTCTTT. The complete variable domain, with remaining parts taken from reference TRBV7-9 and TRBJ1-1, reads DTGVSQNPRHKITKRGQNVTFRCDPISEHNRLYWYRQTLGQGPEFLTYFQNEAQLEKSRLLSDRFSAERPKGSFSTLEIQRTEQGDSAMYLCASSLGPQGLAFFGQGTRLTVV.

The rearrangement links TRBV6-5 to TRBJ2-3, with D possibly TRBD2 on 6 matching bases. Trimming took off 6 bases at V and 2 bases at J, with 15 bases between the two ends. Germline V CDR1 and CDR2: MNHEY, SVGAGI. The CDR3 is made up of 15 amino acids. The CDR3 spells CASRAGGQHTDTQYF. As DNA, the CDR3 is TGTGCCAGCAGGGCCGGAGGGCAGCACACAGATACGCAGTATTTT.

CDR3 sequence: CASSLRGADEKLFF. CDR3 in DNA: TGTGCCAGCAGCCTACGGGGGGCAGATGAAAAACTGTTTTTT. V is TRBV14 and J is TRBJ1-4, with D possibly TRBD1 on 6 matching bases. In germline, CDR1 is SGHDN, CDR2 FVKESK. V dropped 4 bases and J dropped 6 bases, with 12 bases sitting between them. This CDR3 spans 14 amino acids.

The chain is built from TRBV7-9 and TRBJ1-2; tentatively, D is TRBD1 (5 bases). The V end lost 6 bases, the J end lost 8 bases, and 19 bases lay between the germline ends. This CDR3 contains 14 residues. CDR1 SEHNR and CDR2 FQNEAQ come from the germline V gene (reference sequence). CDR3 DNA: TGTGCCAGCAGTCCCCAGGGTTCCCTGGGAGGCTACACCTTC. Residues: CASSPQGSLGGYTF.

The chain employs TRBV12-3 or TRBV12-4 and TRBJ1-3, with TRBD1 matching over 10 bases. The V and J ends lost 6 bases and 4 bases, in that order; junction bases with no gene match: 0. The CDR3 consists of 13 residues. In DNA form, the CDR3 reads TGTGCCAGCAGGACAGGGGGCGGAAACACCATATATTTT. This sequence encodes CASRTGGGNTIYF.

The chain uses TRBV7-9 and TRBJ1-5, with 9 bases aligning to TRBD1. Per the germline V gene, CDR1 is SEHNR and CDR2 is FQNEAQ (reference sequence). Losses at the gene ends were 5 bases for V and 9 bases for J; bases not matched to a gene: 8. The CDR3 sequence is 14 residues long. CDR3 amino acids: CASSGDREGRPQHF. The CDR3 region has the DNA TGTGCCAGCAGCGGGGACAGGGAAGGGAGGCCCCAGCATTTT.

The J gene is TRBJ2-1, the V gene TRBV6-5; D unclear. The V gene lost 7 bases and the J gene lost 8 bases, with 21 bases spanning the gap. From germline, CDR1 is MNHEY and CDR2 SVGAGI. The CDR3 has 15 amino acids. In DNA, the CDR3 is TGTGCCAGCATAAGCCTTGGCTCTGGAGTCGATGAGCAGTTCTTC. Its translation: CASISLGSGVDEQFF.

The V call is TRBV27, the J call TRBJ2-1; a weak D match, TRBD1 (6 bases). The V and J ends lost 4 bases and 10 bases respectively, with 17 bases between them. The CDR3 consists of 14 residues. The germline V gene has CDR1 MNHEY and CDR2 SMNVEV (reference sequence). The CDR3 region is CASSSGTGFREQFF. The CDR3 region has the DNA TGTGCCAGCAGTTCTGGAACAGGGTTTAGGGAGCAGTTCTTC.

The rearrangement links TRBV6-5 to TRBJ2-3; D might be TRBD1 (5 bases). CDR1 MNHEY and CDR2 SVGAGI come from the germline V gene. Trimming cost V 8 bases and J 4 bases, with 10 bases left between them. The CDR3 extends over 12 amino acids. The CDR3 coding sequence is TGTGCCAGCGTGGACACCGCAGATACGCAGTATTTT. Protein: CASVDTADTQYF.

The chain links TRBV3-1 (or the pseudogene TRBV3-2) to TRBJ1-4; 9 nucleotides match TRBD1. The CDR3 has 14 residues. CDR1 and CDR2 from the germline V gene are LGHDT and YNNKEL (reference sequence). Trimming removed 4 bases from V and 8 bases from J; junction bases left unmatched: 5. In DNA, the CDR3 is TGTGCCAGCAGCCGACAGGGGGAAAGAGAAAAACTGTTTTTT. Amino acids: CASSRQGEREKLFF.

The CDR3 bases are TGTGCCAGCAGCTTAGAACGTGGGACAGGGGCAGGGGAGCAGTACTTC. This sequence encodes CASSLERGTGAGEQYF. The chain has TRBV11-2 and TRBJ2-7; the match to TRBD1 covers 10 bases. The CDR3 is 16 residues long. The V gene's germline CDR1 is SGHAT and CDR2 FQNNGV. J lost 7 bases, V lost 0 bases, and 9 bases had no gene match.